What follows are 11 T cell receptor beta chains derived from one specimen sequenced in a study of CD8 T cells in Susac syndrome. RNA in amounts of roughly 0.5 to 1 ug was reverse transcribed with random hexamers. TCRdb reanalysed the immunoSEQ multiplex PCR reads using MiXCR and keeps one entry per CDR3 protein. The data contain just under 95,000 distinct CDR3 sequences, 85% to 95% of them singletons. The sample comprised CD4+ T cells from PBMCs. The receptors stem from a human donor with Susac syndrome.

The chain uses TRBV29-1 and TRBJ1-3; no clear D gene. This CDR3 region has 16 residues. Germline V lookup: CDR1 SQVTM, CDR2 ANQGSEA. V was trimmed by 7 bases and J by 0 bases, leaving 19 bases between them. The CDR3 here is CSASGWGVGSGNTIYF. The CDR3 DNA follows: TGCAGCGCTTCGGGGTGGGGAGTGGGCTCTGGAAACACCATATATTTT.

CDR3: CAIGSSGTDTQYF. CDR3 nucleotides: TGTGCCATCGGGAGTTCTGGCACAGATACGCAGTATTTT. V gene TRBV10-3 combines with J gene TRBJ2-3, with D perhaps matching TRBD2 (5 bases). CDR3 length: 13 amino acids. Trimming stripped 8 bases from V and 1 base from J, with 10 bases between. The germline V gene has CDR1 ENHRY and CDR2 SYGVKD.

The chain recombines TRBV27 with TRBJ1-6, with 7 bases aligning to TRBD1. Trimming cost V 5 bases and J 7 bases; bases outside gene matches: 8. The V gene's germline CDR1 is MNHEY and CDR2 SMNVEV (reference sequence). The CDR3 extends over 15 amino acids. The DNA for the CDR3 is TGTGCCAGCAGTACCCCGACAGGGTGGAATTCACCCCTCCACTTT. Translation gives CASSTPTGWNSPLHF.

In nucleotides, the CDR3 is TGTGCCAGCAGCTTAAGCCCCGGGGGAGAGACCCAGTACTTC. Its protein is CASSLSPGGETQYF. V gene TRBV11-3 combines with J gene TRBJ2-5; the D gene is possibly TRBD2 (6 bases). CDR1 and CDR2 (germline): SGHNT, YENEEA. The CDR3 is made up of 14 amino acids. V dropped 2 bases and J dropped 4 bases, with 11 bases sitting between them.

The V call is TRBV12-3 or TRBV12-4, the J call TRBJ1-2; 9 bases fit TRBD1. With 6 bases clipped from V and 8 bases from J, the junction kept 4 bases outside the gene matches. The CDR3 has 12 residues. As DNA, the CDR3 is TGTGCCAGCAGCCTGGGACAGGGAGGCTACACCTTC. Translation: CASSLGQGGYTF.

The J gene is TRBJ1-2, the V gene TRBV12-3 or TRBV12-4, with 7 bases lining up with TRBD1. The V and J ends lost 7 bases and 4 bases, in that order; junction bases with no gene match: 6. The CDR3 runs to 13 residues. CDR3 amino acids: CASKYRGVYGYTF. DNA of the CDR3: TGTGCCAGCAAATACAGGGGAGTCTATGGCTACACCTTC.

In its sample, this clonotype was seen once. This chain uses TRBV7-6 with TRBJ2-7; no definite D call. The CDR3 spans 14 residues. Trimming cost V 5 bases and J 2 bases, with 13 bases left between them. Germline values: CDR1 SGHVS, CDR2 FNYEAQ. The CDR3 region is CASSQTDGTYEQYF. Here the CDR3 DNA reads TGTGCCAGCAGCCAAACCGACGGTACCTACGAGCAGTACTTC.

The chain uses TRBV29-1 and TRBJ1-2, with D hard to call. Germline values: CDR1 SQVTM, CDR2 ANQGSEA. V lost 5 bases, J lost 2 bases, and 12 bases lay in between. CDR3 size: 13 residues. CDR3 DNA sequence: TGCAGCGTTTTAAAGGGCCCAAACTATGGCTACACCTTC. It specifies CSVLKGPNYGYTF.

V and J are TRBV30 and TRBJ1-4; 7 bases fit TRBD1. The V gene end was trimmed by 1 base and the J gene end by 11 bases; junction bases not matched to a gene: 10. This CDR3 has 14 residues. CDR1 and CDR2 from the germline V gene are GTSNPN and SVGIG (reference sequence). CDR3 sequence reads: CAWSDSRQGEKLFF. In DNA, the CDR3 is TGTGCCTGGAGTGACAGTCGACAGGGAGAGAAACTGTTTTTT.

The V call is TRBV5-4, the J call TRBJ1-3; 7 nucleotides line up with TRBD1. The CDR3 extends over 15 amino acids. The ends lost 5 bases at V and 6 bases at J; junction bases unmatched: 11. Germline values: CDR1 SGHNT, CDR2 YYREEE (reference sequence). The CDR3 DNA follows: TGTGCCAGCAGAGATGACAGGGAAGCTGCAAACACCATATATTTT. Translation: CASRDDREAANTIYF.

The chain employs TRBV12-3 or TRBV12-4 and TRBJ1-5; D call uncertain. The V end lost 1 base, the J end lost 11 bases, and 18 bases lay between the germline ends. This CDR3 comprises 15 residues. The CDR3 bases are TGTGCCAGCAGTTTAGGGCAGTCGGTGAGTCGAACCCAGCATTTT. It translates to CASSLGQSVSRTQHF.